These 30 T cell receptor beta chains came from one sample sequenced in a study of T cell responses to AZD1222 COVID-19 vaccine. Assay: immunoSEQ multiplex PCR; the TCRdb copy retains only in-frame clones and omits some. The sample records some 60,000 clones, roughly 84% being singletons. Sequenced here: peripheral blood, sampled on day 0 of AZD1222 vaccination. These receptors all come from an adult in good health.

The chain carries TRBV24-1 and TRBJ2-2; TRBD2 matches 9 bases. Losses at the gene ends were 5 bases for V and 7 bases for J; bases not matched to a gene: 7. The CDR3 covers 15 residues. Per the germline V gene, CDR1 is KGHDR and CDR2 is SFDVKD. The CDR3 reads CATSGPGTSSGELFF. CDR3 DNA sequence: TGTGCCACCAGTGGTCCCGGGACTAGCAGCGGGGAGCTGTTTTTT.

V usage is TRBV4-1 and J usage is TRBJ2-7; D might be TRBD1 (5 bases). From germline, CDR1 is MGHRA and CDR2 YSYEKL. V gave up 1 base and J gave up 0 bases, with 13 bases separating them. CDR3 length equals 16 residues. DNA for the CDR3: TGCGCCAGCAGCCAAGGGGGCCGGACCTACTCCTACGAGCAGTACTTC. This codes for CASSQGGRTYSYEQYF.

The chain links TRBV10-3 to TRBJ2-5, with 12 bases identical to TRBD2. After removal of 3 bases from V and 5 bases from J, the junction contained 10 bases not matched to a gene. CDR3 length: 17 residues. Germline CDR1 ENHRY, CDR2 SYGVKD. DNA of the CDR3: TGTGCCATCAGTGATCAACTAGCGGGAGGAGGGGGGGAGACCCAGTACTTC. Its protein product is CAISDQLAGGGGETQYF.

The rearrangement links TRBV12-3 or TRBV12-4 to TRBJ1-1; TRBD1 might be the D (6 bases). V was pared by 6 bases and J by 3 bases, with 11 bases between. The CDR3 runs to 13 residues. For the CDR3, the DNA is TGTGCCAGCAGCCCAAGGGGGGACACTGAAGCTTTCTTT. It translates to CASSPRGDTEAFF.

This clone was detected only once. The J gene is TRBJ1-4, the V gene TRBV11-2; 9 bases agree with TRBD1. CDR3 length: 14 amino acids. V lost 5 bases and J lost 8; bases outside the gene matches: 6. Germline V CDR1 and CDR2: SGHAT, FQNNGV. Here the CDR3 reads CASSRGQGREKLFF. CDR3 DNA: TGTGCCAGCAGCCGGGGACAGGGTAGGGAAAAACTGTTTTTT.

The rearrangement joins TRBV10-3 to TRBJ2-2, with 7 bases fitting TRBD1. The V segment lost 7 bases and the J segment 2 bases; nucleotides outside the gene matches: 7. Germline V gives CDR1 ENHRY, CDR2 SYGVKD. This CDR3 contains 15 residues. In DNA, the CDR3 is TGTGCCATCACCAAGGACAGGCCAAACACCGGGGAGCTGTTTTTT. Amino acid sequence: CAITKDRPNTGELFF.

Here the CDR3 reads CASSFGLAYNEQFF. CDR3 DNA: TGTGCCAGCAGCTTTGGACTAGCTTACAATGAGCAGTTCTTC. The chain has TRBV7-2 and TRBJ2-1; 8 nucleotides align to TRBD2. With V trimmed by 3 bases and J by 4 bases, 2 bases remained unmatched. Germline lookup yields CDR1 SGHTA and CDR2 FQGNSA. This CDR3 is built from 14 residues.

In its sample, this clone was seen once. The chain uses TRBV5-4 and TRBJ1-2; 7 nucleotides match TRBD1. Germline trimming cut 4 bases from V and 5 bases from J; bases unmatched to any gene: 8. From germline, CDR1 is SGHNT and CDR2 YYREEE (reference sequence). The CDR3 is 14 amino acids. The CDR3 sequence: CASSPRTGDYGYTF. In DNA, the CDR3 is TGTGCCAGCAGCCCCAGGACAGGAGATTATGGCTACACCTTC. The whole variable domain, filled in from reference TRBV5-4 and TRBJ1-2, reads ETGVTQSPTHLIKTRGQQVTLRCSSQSGHNTVSWYQQALGQGPQFIFQYYREEENGRGNFPPRFSGLQFPNYSSELNVNALELDDSALYLCASSPRTGDYGYTFGSGTRLTVV.

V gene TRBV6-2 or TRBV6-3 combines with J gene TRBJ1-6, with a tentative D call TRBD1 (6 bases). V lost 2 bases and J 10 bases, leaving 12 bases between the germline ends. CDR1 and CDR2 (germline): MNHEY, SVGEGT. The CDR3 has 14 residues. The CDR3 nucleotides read TGTGCCAGCAGTTACCCCAGGGGTTTGTCACCCCTCCACTTT. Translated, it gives CASSYPRGLSPLHF.

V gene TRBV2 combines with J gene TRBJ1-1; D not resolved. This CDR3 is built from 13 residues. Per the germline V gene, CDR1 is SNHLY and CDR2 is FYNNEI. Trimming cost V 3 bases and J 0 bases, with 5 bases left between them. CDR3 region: CASSDTVNTEAFF. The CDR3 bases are TGTGCCAGCAGTGATACGGTGAACACTGAAGCTTTCTTT.

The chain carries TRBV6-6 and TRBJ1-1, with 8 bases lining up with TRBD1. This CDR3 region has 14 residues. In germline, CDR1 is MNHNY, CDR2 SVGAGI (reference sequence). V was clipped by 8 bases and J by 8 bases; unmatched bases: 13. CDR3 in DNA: TGTGCCAGCTCATTCTCCGGGACAGGAGGGGAAGCTTTCTTT. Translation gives CASSFSGTGGEAFF.

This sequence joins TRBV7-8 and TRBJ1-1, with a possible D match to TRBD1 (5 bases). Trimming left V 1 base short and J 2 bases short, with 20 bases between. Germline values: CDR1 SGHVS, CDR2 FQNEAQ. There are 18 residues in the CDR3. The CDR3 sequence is CASSLVPGSGGINTEAFF. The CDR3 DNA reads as TGTGCCAGCAGCTTAGTGCCGGGGTCGGGGGGGATTAACACTGAAGCTTTCTTT.

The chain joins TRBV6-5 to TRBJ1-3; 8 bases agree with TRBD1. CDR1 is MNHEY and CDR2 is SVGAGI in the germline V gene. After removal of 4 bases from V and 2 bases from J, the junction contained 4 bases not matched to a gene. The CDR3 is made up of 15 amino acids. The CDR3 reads CASSSPTGAGNTIYF. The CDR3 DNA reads TGTGCCAGCAGTTCCCCGACAGGGGCTGGAAACACCATATATTTT.

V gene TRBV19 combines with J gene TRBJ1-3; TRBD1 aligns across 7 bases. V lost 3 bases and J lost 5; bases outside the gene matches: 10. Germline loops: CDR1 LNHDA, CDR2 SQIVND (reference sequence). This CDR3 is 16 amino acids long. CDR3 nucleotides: TGTGCCAGTAGTATCGACTACAGGGGCTATAGAAACACCATATATTTT. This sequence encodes CASSIDYRGYRNTIYF.

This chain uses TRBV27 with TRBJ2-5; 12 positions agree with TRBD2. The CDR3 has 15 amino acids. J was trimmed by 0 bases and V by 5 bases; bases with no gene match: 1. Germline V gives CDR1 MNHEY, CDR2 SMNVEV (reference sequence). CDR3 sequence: CASSGLAGNQETQYF. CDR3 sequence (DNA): TGTGCCAGCAGTGGACTAGCGGGAAACCAAGAGACCCAGTACTTC.

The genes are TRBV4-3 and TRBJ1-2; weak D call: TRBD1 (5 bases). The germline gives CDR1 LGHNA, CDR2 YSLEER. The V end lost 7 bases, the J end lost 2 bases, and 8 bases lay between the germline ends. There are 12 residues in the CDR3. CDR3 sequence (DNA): TGCGCCAGCATCAGACAGAACTATGGCTACACCTTC. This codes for CASIRQNYGYTF.

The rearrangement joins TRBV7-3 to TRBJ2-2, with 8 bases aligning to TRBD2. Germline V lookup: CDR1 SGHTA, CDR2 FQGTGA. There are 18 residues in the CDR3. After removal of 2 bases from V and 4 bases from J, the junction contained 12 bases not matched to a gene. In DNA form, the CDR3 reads TGTGCCAGCAGCTTACTGTTCTCCTCGGGAGGGGGCACCGGGGAGCTGTTTTTT. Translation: CASSLLFSSGGGTGELFF. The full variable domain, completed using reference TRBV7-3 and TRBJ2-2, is GAGVSQTPSNKVTEKGKYVELRCDPISGHTALYWYRQSLGQGPEFLIYFQGTGAADDSGLPNDRFFAVRPEGSVSTLKIQRTERGDSAVYLCASSLLFSSGGGTGELFFGEGSRLTVL.

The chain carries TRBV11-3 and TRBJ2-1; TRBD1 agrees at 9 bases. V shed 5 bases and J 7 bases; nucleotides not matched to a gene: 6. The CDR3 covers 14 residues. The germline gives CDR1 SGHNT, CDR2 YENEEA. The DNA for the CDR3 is TGTGCCAGCAGCCACCGGGACAGGGAAAATGAGCAGTTCTTC. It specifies CASSHRDRENEQFF.

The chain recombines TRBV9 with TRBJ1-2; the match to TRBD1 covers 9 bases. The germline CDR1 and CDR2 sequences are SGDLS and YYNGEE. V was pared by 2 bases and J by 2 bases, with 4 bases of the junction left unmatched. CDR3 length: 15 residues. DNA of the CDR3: TGTGCCAGCAGCGTTGGGACAGGGACGAACTATGGCTACACCTTC. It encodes CASSVGTGTNYGYTF.

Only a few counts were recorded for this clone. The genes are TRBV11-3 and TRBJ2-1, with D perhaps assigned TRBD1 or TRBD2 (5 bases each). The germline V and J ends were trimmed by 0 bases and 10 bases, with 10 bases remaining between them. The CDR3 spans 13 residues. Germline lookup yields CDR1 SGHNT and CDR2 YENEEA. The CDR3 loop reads CASSLERGGEQFF. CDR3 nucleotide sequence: TGTGCCAGCAGCTTAGAGAGGGGTGGAGAGCAGTTCTTC.

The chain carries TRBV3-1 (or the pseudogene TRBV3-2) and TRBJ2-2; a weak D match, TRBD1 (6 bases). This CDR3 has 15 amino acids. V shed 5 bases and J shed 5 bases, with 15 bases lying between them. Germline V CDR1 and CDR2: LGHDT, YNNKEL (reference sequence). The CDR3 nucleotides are TGTGCCAGCAGCTCACCCAGGGGTGGGACCGGGGAGCTGTTTTTT. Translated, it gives CASSSPRGGTGELFF.

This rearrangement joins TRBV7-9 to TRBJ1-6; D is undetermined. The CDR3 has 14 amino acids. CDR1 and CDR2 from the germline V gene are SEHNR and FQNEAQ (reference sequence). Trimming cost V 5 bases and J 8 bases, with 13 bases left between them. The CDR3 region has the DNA TGTGCCAGCAGCCCGCGGACTGGAGATTCACCCCTCCACTTT. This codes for CASSPRTGDSPLHF.

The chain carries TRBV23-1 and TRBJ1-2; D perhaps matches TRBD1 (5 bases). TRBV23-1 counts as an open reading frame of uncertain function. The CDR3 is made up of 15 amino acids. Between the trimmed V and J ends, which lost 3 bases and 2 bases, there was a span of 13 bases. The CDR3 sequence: CASSQPGRANYGYTF. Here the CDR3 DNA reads TGCGCCAGCAGTCAGCCGGGCAGGGCAAACTATGGCTACACCTTC.

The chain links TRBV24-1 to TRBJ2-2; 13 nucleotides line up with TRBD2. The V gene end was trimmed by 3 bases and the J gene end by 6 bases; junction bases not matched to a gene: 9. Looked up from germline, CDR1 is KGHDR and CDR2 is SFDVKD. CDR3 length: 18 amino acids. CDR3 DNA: TGTGCCACCAGTGATCCTTCCACTAGCGGGAGGGCCCCCGGGGAGCTGTTTTTT. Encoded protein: CATSDPSTSGRAPGELFF.

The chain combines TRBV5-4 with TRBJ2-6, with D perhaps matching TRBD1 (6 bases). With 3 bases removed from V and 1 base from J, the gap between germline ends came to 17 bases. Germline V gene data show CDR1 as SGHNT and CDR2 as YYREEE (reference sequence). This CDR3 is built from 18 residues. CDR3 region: CASSSTGFLFSGANVLTF. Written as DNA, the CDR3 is TGTGCCAGCAGCTCCACAGGGTTCCTTTTTTCTGGGGCCAACGTCCTGACTTTC.

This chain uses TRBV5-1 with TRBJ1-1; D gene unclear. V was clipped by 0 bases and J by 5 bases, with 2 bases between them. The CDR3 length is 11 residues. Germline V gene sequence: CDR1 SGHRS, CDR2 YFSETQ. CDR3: CASSLDTEAFF. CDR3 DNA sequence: TGCGCCAGCAGCTTGGATACTGAAGCTTTCTTT.

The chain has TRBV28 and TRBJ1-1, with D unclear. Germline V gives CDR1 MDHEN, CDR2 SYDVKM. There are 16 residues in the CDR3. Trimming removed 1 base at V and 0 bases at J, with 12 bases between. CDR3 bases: TGTGCCAGCAGTTTATTTAATGGTGGAATGAACACTGAAGCTTTCTTT. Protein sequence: CASSLFNGGMNTEAFF.

The CDR3 region is CASSSGTDYGYTF. The CDR3 nucleotides read TGTGCCAGCAGTTCCGGGACAGACTATGGCTACACCTTC. The V and J genes are TRBV6-2 or TRBV6-3 and TRBJ1-2; 7 nucleotides align to TRBD1. V was clipped by 4 bases and J by 3 bases; unmatched bases: 2. This CDR3 is 13 amino acids long. Germline assignment: CDR1 MNHEY and CDR2 SVGEGT.

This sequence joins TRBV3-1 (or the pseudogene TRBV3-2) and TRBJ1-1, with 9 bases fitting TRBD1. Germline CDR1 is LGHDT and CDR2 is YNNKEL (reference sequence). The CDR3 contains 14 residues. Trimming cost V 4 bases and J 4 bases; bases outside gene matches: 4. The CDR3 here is CASSRWTGATEAFF. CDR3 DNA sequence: TGTGCCAGCAGCCGGTGGACAGGGGCCACTGAAGCTTTCTTT.

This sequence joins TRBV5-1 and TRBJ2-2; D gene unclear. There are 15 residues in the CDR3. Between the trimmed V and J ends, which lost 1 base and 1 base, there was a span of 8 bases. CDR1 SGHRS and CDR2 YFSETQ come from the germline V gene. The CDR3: CASSLWQGNTGELFF. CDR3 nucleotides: TGCGCCAGCAGCTTGTGGCAAGGGAACACCGGGGAGCTGTTTTTT.